The 18 T cell receptor beta chains below all came from one sample that was sequenced in a study of T cell repertoires in cytomegalovirus infection (dated by TCRdb to the late 2010s). TCRdb shows the sequencer as Illumina HiSeq 1500. In TCRdb, the public reads were trimmed at Q25 with fastp and aligned with MiXCR, with productive beta chains retained. All rows with the same CDR3 protein become a single entry with the most common DNA and genes. The sample table holds some 350,000 distinct CDR3 sequences, of which 15% to 20% were seen once. The ten largest account for about 10% of the sample. The sequencing input was PBMCs. All receptors derive from a human donor in good health (CMV status not recorded). Some clones in this sample may be carry-over from other donors' samples.

This clonotype was counted many times. The chain couples TRBV7-2 to TRBJ2-7; no reliable D call. The germline V gene encodes CDR1 SGHTA and CDR2 FQGNSA. V lost 1 base and J lost 2, with 12 bases in between. The CDR3 loop spans 15 amino acids. This CDR3 reads CASSLGLGSPYEQYF. CDR3 DNA: TGTGCCAGCAGCTTAGGCCTGGGCAGTCCCTACGAGCAGTACTTC.

This clonotype has ten or more counts. The chain recombines TRBV28 with TRBJ2-1; D is uncertain. Germline V CDR1 and CDR2: MDHEN, SYDVKM. The V end lost 2 bases, the J end lost 10 bases, and 12 bases lay between the germline ends. The CDR3 runs 13 residues. CDR3 sequence reads: CASSLTPKSEQFF. The DNA of the CDR3 is TGTGCCAGCAGTTTAACCCCAAAGAGCGAGCAGTTCTTC.

The chain employs TRBV2 and TRBJ2-7; D is possibly TRBD2 (7 bases). The CDR3 has 14 residues. V was trimmed by 6 bases and J by 4 bases, leaving 16 bases between them. Germline V lookup: CDR1 SNHLY, CDR2 FYNNEI. As DNA, the CDR3 is TGTGCCAGCAGCCCGTTGGGGGGGGCTTACGAGCAGTACTTC. Protein: CASSPLGGAYEQYF.

This clonotype has more than one count but fewer than ten. The chain uses TRBV6-5 and TRBJ2-1; the D gene is possibly TRBD1 (6 bases). The V end was cut by 6 bases, the J end by 6 bases, with 6 bases between. Germline CDR1 reads MNHEY; CDR2 reads SVGAGI. This CDR3 region has 11 residues. The CDR3 loop reads CASRGANEQFF. The DNA for the CDR3 is TGTGCCAGCAGGGGGGCCAATGAGCAGTTCTTC.

Only a few counts were recorded for this clonotype. Here the CDR3 DNA reads TGTGCCAGCAGTTTAGTGGAGGCCAAAAACATTCAGTACTTC. It encodes CASSLVEAKNIQYF. V is TRBV28 and J is TRBJ2-4; D is uncertain. This CDR3 is built from 14 residues. Germline lookup yields CDR1 MDHEN and CDR2 SYDVKM. V lost 2 bases and J 1 base, leaving 6 bases between the germline ends.

This clonotype has a handful of counts. The J gene is TRBJ1-1, the V gene TRBV28, with a weak D call TRBD1 (5 bases). Per germline, CDR1 MDHEN and CDR2 SYDVKM. The CDR3 runs to 14 residues. Trimming shortened V by 3 bases and J by 5 bases, and 13 bases separated the two germline ends. The CDR3 spells CASSLAGRGTEAFF. As DNA, the CDR3 is TGTGCCAGCAGTTTGGCCGGGAGGGGAACTGAAGCTTTCTTT.

This clonotype was found a few times. The V and J genes are TRBV12-3 or TRBV12-4 and TRBJ2-2, with D unclear. Trimming pared 6 bases from V and 7 bases from J, leaving 6 bases between. CDR3 length equals 11 residues. CDR3: CASSRFGELFF. The CDR3 nucleotides are TGTGCCAGCAGCCGGTTCGGGGAGCTGTTTTTT.

This chain joins TRBV15 and TRBJ2-3; the match to TRBD1 covers 9 bases. CDR1 is LNHNV, CDR2 YYDKDF, per germline (reference sequence). CDR3 length equals 17 residues. V was clipped by 2 bases and J by 3 bases; unmatched bases: 9. The CDR3 sequence: CATSRLAPGQGTDTQYF. The CDR3 DNA reads as TGTGCCACCAGCAGACTCGCCCCGGGACAGGGAACAGATACGCAGTATTTT.

This clonotype was seen more than once but under ten times. The rearrangement uses TRBV11-2 and TRBJ2-5; 7 bases fit TRBD2. Germline CDR1 and CDR2: SGHAT and FQNNGV. Trimming took 4 bases from V and 0 from J; bases not matched to a gene: 2. This CDR3 region has 14 residues. This chain's CDR3 is CASSSSGYQETQYF. The CDR3 DNA follows: TGTGCCAGCAGCTCTAGCGGTTACCAAGAGACCCAGTACTTC.

This clonotype has more than one count but fewer than ten. The V call is TRBV7-2, the J call TRBJ2-7; D remains ambiguous. Germline lookup yields CDR1 SGHTA and CDR2 FQGNSA. The CDR3 is 12 amino acids. The V end lost 5 bases, the J end lost 9 bases, and 14 bases lay between the germline ends. The CDR3 loop is CASSLNLEAQYF. Written as DNA, the CDR3 is TGTGCCAGCAGCCTTAATCTAGAGGCGCAGTACTTC.

The chain has TRBV20-1 and TRBJ2-7; D gene uncertain. V was pared by 6 bases and J by 3 bases, with 9 bases between. This CDR3 has 11 amino acids. Germline V gives CDR1 DFQATT, CDR2 SNEGSKA (reference sequence). Here the CDR3 DNA reads TGCAGTGCGGGCGACTTCTACGAGCAGTACTTC. The encoded protein is CSAGDFYEQYF.

This chain's CDR3 is CASSLGLLRETQYF. The CDR3 coding sequence is TGTGCCAGCAGCTTAGGGCTCCTTAGAGAGACCCAGTACTTC. The V and J genes are TRBV7-2 and TRBJ2-5; D ambiguous. V was shortened by 1 base and J by 4 bases, with 10 bases between the two germline ends. The germline CDR1 and CDR2 sequences are SGHTA and FQGNSA. The length of the CDR3 is 14 residues.

In its sample, this clonotype was seen a few times. The chain combines TRBV11-2 with TRBJ2-5; D is unclear. Germline CDR1 is SGHAT and CDR2 is FQNNGV. CDR3 length: 13 amino acids. Trimming took off 1 base at V and 3 bases at J, with 6 bases between the two ends. CDR3 amino acids: CASSLGEKETQYF. CDR3 bases: TGTGCCAGCAGCTTAGGAGAAAAAGAGACCCAGTACTTC.

The J gene is TRBJ1-4, the V gene TRBV12-3 or TRBV12-4; tentative D call: TRBD1 (6 bases). The length of the CDR3 is 14 residues. V lost 3 bases to trimming and J lost 8 bases, with 13 bases between them. CDR3 bases: TGTGCCAGCAGTTTCTCCTACAGGGCCGAAAAACTGTTTTTT. It translates to CASSFSYRAEKLFF.

CDR3: CASSMSETSGSDTQYF. CDR3 nucleotide sequence: TGTGCCAGCAGTATGAGTGAGACTAGCGGCTCAGATACGCAGTATTTT. V usage is TRBV12-3 or TRBV12-4 and J usage is TRBJ2-3; 9 bases agree with TRBD2. The V gene end was trimmed by 5 bases and the J gene end by 4 bases; junction bases not matched to a gene: 10. The length of the CDR3 is 16 residues.

This clonotype was seen once. The chain uses TRBV5-1 and TRBJ2-2, with D perhaps assigned TRBD1 or TRBD2 (5 bases each). The CDR3 contains 16 residues. Between the trimmed V and J ends, which lost 1 base and 1 base, there was a span of 11 bases. Germline CDR1 is SGHRS and CDR2 is YFSETQ. CDR3 loop: CASSLTGPENTGELFF. Here the CDR3 DNA reads TGCGCCAGCAGCTTGACGGGGCCGGAGAACACCGGGGAGCTGTTTTTT.

The rearrangement uses TRBV5-1 and TRBJ2-7; D assignment may be TRBD1 or TRBD2 (6 bases each). Germline CDR1 and CDR2: SGHRS and YFSETQ. The V and J ends lost 0 bases and 4 bases respectively, with 14 bases between them. The length of the CDR3 is 15 residues. The CDR3, as DNA: TGCGCCAGCAGCTTGGAGACAGGAGGGCTTTACGAGCAGTACTTC. This codes for CASSLETGGLYEQYF. Complete variable domain (other parts from reference TRBV5-1 and TRBJ2-7): KAGVTQTPRYLIKTRGQQVTLSCSPISGHRSVSWYQQTPGQGLQFLFEYFSETQRNKGNFPGRFSGRQFSNSRSEMNVSTLELGDSALYLCASSLETGGLYEQYFGPGTRLTVT.

This clonotype was detected ten times or more. CDR3 in amino acids: CASSLASRRYEQYF. CDR3 nucleotide sequence: TGTGCCAGCAGCTTGGCTAGCAGGAGGTACGAGCAGTACTTC. This rearrangement joins TRBV7-2 to TRBJ2-7, with D possibly TRBD2 on 5 matching bases. Germline CDR1 is SGHTA and CDR2 is FQGNSA. Trimming took 3 bases from V and 4 from J, leaving 13 bases between them. The CDR3 runs 14 residues.